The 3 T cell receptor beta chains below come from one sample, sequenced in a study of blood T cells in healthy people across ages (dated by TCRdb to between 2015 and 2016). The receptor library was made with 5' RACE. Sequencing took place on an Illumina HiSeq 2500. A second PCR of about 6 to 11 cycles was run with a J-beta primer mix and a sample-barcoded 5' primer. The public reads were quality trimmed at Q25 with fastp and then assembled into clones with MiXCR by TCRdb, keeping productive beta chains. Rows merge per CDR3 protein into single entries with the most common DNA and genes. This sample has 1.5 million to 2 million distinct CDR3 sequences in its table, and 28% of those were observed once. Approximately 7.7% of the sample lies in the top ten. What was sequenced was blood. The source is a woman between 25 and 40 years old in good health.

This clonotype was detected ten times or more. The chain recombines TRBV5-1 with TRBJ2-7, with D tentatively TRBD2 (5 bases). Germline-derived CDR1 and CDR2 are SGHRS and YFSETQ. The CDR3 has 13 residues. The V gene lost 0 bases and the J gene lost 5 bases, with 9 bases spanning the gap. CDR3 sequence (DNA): TGCGCCAGCAGCTTGGTGGGGAGAGACGAGCAGTACTTC. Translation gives CASSLVGRDEQYF.

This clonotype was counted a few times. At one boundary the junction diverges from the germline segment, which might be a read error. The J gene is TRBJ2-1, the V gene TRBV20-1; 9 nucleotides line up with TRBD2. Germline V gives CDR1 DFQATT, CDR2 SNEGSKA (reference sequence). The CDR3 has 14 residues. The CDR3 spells CSARSLAGSNQQFF. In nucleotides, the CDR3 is TGCAGTGCTAGGTCCCTAGCGGGATCCAATCAGCAGTTCTTC.

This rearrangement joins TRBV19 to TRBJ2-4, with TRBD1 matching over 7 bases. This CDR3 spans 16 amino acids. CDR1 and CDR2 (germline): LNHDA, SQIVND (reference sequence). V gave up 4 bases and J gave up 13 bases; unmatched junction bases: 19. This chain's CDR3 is CASSTRQGSSYNEQYF. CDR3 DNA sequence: TGTGCCAGTAGTACTCGACAGGGCAGCTCCTACAATGAGCAGTACTTC.